What follows are 16 T cell receptor beta chains derived from one specimen sequenced in a study of T cell responses to AZD1222 COVID-19 vaccine. Method: immunoSEQ multiplex PCR; TCRdb's copy keeps in-frame clones and lacks some. The sample records some 150,000 clones, about 93% being singletons. The material sequenced was peripheral blood, taken on day 0 of AZD1222 vaccination. Receptors originate from an adult in good health.

The chain combines TRBV5-5 with TRBJ2-1, with TRBD2 matching 10 bases. CDR3 size: 15 residues. Germline V gene lookup returns CDR1 SGHKS and CDR2 YYEKEE (reference sequence). Trimming took 4 bases from V and 4 from J; bases not matched to a gene: 5. The CDR3, as DNA: TGTGCCAGCAGCCAGGGACTAGCGCCTTACAATGAGCAGTTCTTC. Its translation is CASSQGLAPYNEQFF.

The genes are TRBV7-8 and TRBJ1-5; 8 bases fit TRBD1. Germline loops: CDR1 SGHVS, CDR2 FQNEAQ. Trimming took 3 bases from V and 2 from J; bases not matched to a gene: 3. CDR3 size: 15 residues. CDR3 protein: CASSFGTGGNQPQHF. In DNA form, the CDR3 reads TGTGCCAGCAGCTTCGGGACAGGCGGCAATCAGCCCCAGCATTTT.

The chain couples TRBV6-4 to TRBJ1-1; TRBD1 aligns across 7 bases. The CDR3 runs to 14 residues. The V and J ends lost 6 bases and 0 bases, in that order; junction bases with no gene match: 4. Germline loops: CDR1 MRHNA, CDR2 SNTAGT. In DNA form, the CDR3 reads TGTGCCAGCAGCGACAGGGCCTTGAACACTGAAGCTTTCTTT. It translates to CASSDRALNTEAFF.

The chain recombines TRBV27 with TRBJ1-5; D not certain. The length of the CDR3 is 14 residues. Germline V lookup: CDR1 MNHEY, CDR2 SMNVEV (reference sequence). V was trimmed by 5 bases and J by 6 bases, leaving 14 bases between them. CDR3: CASSPDNGGQPQHF. As DNA, the CDR3 is TGTGCCAGCAGTCCTGACAACGGAGGTCAGCCCCAGCATTTT.

The V and J genes are TRBV19 and TRBJ1-5, with D hard to call. Germline CDR1 is LNHDA and CDR2 is SQIVND (reference sequence). Trimming removed 8 bases from V and 0 bases from J, with 14 bases in between. There are 15 residues in the CDR3. The CDR3: CASADVVYSNQPQHF. The CDR3 region has the DNA TGTGCCAGTGCAGACGTCGTATATAGCAATCAGCCCCAGCATTTT.

The CDR3 sequence is CASTVTGQETQYF. CDR3 DNA sequence: TGTGCCAGCACCGTGACTGGTCAAGAGACCCAGTACTTC. The J gene is TRBJ2-5, the V gene TRBV5-5, with D unresolved. The CDR3 has 13 amino acids. Per the germline V gene, CDR1 is SGHKS and CDR2 is YYEKEE (reference sequence). V was pared by 6 bases and J by 2 bases, with 11 bases between.

V and J are TRBV28 and TRBJ1-2; a weak D match, TRBD1 (5 bases). V lost 5 bases to trimming and J lost 6 bases, with 7 bases between them. CDR1 MDHEN and CDR2 SYDVKM come from the germline V gene. This CDR3 comprises 11 residues. CDR3 DNA sequence: TGTGCCAGCAGTCTCAGGGATGGCTACACCTTC. Amino acids: CASSLRDGYTF.

This sequence joins TRBV5-6 and TRBJ1-1; unclear D gene. The CDR3 sequence is 15 residues long. Trimming took off 0 bases at V and 3 bases at J, with 12 bases between the two ends. CDR1 and CDR2 from the germline V gene are SGHDT and YYEEEE. The CDR3 reads CASSLVGQMDTEAFF. As DNA, the CDR3 is TGTGCCAGCAGCTTGGTGGGTCAAATGGACACTGAAGCTTTCTTT. Drawing the rest from reference TRBV5-6 and TRBJ1-1, the complete variable domain is DAGVTQSPTHLIKTRGQQVTLRCSPKSGHDTVSWYQQALGQGPQFIFQYYEEEERQRGNFPDRFSGHQFPNYSSELNVNALLLGDSALYLCASSLVGQMDTEAFFGQGTRLTVV.

V usage is TRBV6-5 and J usage is TRBJ1-2; 10 bases map to TRBD1. The CDR3 sequence is 15 residues long. The germline CDR1 and CDR2 sequences are MNHEY and SVGAGI. V lost 5 bases and J lost 10; bases outside the gene matches: 13. The CDR3 bases are TGTGCCAGCAGTAGGACAGGGGGTTTCGTCGTAATCTACACCTTC. Translated: CASSRTGGFVVIYTF.

The V call is TRBV20-1, the J call TRBJ2-1; D possibly matches TRBD1 or TRBD2 (5 bases each). Germline loops: CDR1 DFQATT, CDR2 SNEGSKA (reference sequence). Trimming shortened V by 3 bases and J by 7 bases, and 19 bases separated the two germline ends. This CDR3 spans 15 amino acids. CDR3 nucleotide sequence: TGCAGTGCTAGTGACTGGGACCTCAACCTTAATGAGCAGTTCTTC. Translating it yields CSASDWDLNLNEQFF.

The chain couples TRBV19 to TRBJ2-3, with D tentatively TRBD2 (5 bases). The CDR3 runs 16 residues. Germline V gene sequence: CDR1 LNHDA, CDR2 SQIVND (reference sequence). V was shortened by 6 bases and J by 0 bases, with 16 bases between the two germline ends. The CDR3 DNA reads as TGTGCCAGTAGCCCCGGACTGCTTACTAGCACAGATACGCAGTATTTT. This encodes CASSPGLLTSTDTQYF.

The rearrangement links TRBV19 to TRBJ2-3; the match to TRBD2 covers 13 bases. Trimming cost V 4 bases and J 2 bases; bases outside gene matches: 6. The CDR3 extends over 17 amino acids. Germline CDR1 reads LNHDA; CDR2 reads SQIVND (reference sequence). CDR3 in DNA: TGTGCCAGTAGTACCGGGACTAGCGGGATTTACACAGATACGCAGTATTTT. Its protein is CASSTGTSGIYTDTQYF.

The gene calls are TRBV19 and TRBJ2-7; possible D gene TRBD1, 5 bases. This CDR3 comprises 13 residues. Germline lookup yields CDR1 LNHDA and CDR2 SQIVND (reference sequence). Trimming stripped 3 bases from V and 2 bases from J, with 8 bases between. CDR3 sequence: CASSITGAYEQYF. The CDR3 DNA follows: TGTGCCAGTAGTATTACAGGAGCCTACGAGCAGTACTTC.

This rearrangement joins TRBV6-1 to TRBJ1-2; D not resolved. V lost 2 bases and J lost 7, with 17 bases in between. CDR3 length: 15 amino acids. Per the germline V gene, CDR1 is MNHNS and CDR2 is SASEGT. This chain's CDR3 is CASSESLDSTVGYTF. CDR3 nucleotide sequence: TGTGCCAGCAGTGAAAGTCTGGATTCGACCGTTGGCTACACCTTC.

The chain is built from TRBV7-4 and TRBJ1-1; 8 positions match TRBD1. This CDR3 has 16 residues. The germline CDR1 and CDR2 sequences are SGHVT and SQSDAQ. The V and J ends lost 4 bases and 4 bases, in that order; junction bases with no gene match: 11. CDR3 DNA sequence: TGTGCCAGCAGCTGCAAAGGACAGGGAAGTCGCACTGAAGCTTTCTTT. Translation gives CASSCKGQGSRTEAFF.

This chain connects TRBV12-3 or TRBV12-4 to TRBJ1-3, with D unresolved. V gave up 6 bases and J gave up 0 bases, with 6 bases separating them. This CDR3 spans 13 amino acids. CDR3 loop: CASSPFSGNTIYF. For the CDR3, the DNA is TGTGCCAGCAGCCCGTTCTCTGGAAACACCATATATTTT.